Listed below are T cell receptor beta chains from one sample, sequenced in a study of PD-L1 blockade in urothelial cancer. This table comes from immunoSEQ multiplex PCR, and its TCRdb copy is limited to in-frame clones, with some not included. Among more than 90,000 clones listed, around 90% were seen once. Sequences were derived from PBMCs, sampled around atezolizumab (anti-PD-L1) treatment. Receptor source: a man in his sixties with urothelial cancer. CDR3s include the opening cysteine and the closing phenylalanine or tryptophan. The D gene is left open where the match is weak. Only part of the rows carry a size: once, few, many, or a class if the clone is expanded.

TRBD2	NA	TRBV2	TRBJ2-7	CASSDGAGGLRQYF	TGTGCCAGCAGCGATGGGGCGGGAGGTCTCCGGCAGTACTTC
NA	NA	TRBV27	TRBJ1-1	CASSLQGLNTEAFF	TGTGCCAGCAGTTTACAGGGGTTGAACACTGAAGCTTTCTTT
NA	NA	TRBV28	TRBJ2-3	CASSFSTPRQGTQYF	TGTGCCAGCAGTTTCTCAACCCCGCGGCAGGGTACGCAGTATTTT
NA	NA	TRBV7-3	TRBJ2-2	CASRLVNTGELFF	TGTGCCAGCAGACTAGTGAACACCGGGGAGCTGTTTTTT
NA	NA	TRBV20-1	TRBJ2-3	CSARVKDTQYF	TGCAGTGCTAGAGTAAAAGATACGCAGTATTTT
NA	NA	TRBV5-1	TRBJ2-1	CASSLAGRDNEQFF	TGCGCCAGCAGCTTGGCCGGCAGGGACAATGAGCAGTTCTTC
NA	NA	TRBV11-2	TRBJ2-3	CASSLVGQGYDTQYF	TGTGCCAGCAGCTTAGTTGGGCAGGGATACGATACGCAGTATTTT
TRBD1	NA	TRBV25-1	TRBJ1-1	CASSVSRGTGDTEAFF	TGTGCCAGCAGTGTTTCCAGGGGGACAGGGGACACTGAAGCTTTCTTT
NA	once	TRBV2	TRBJ1-1	CARADRVNTEAFF	TGTGCCAGAGCGGACAGAGTGAACACTGAAGCTTTCTTT
TRBD2	NA	TRBV9	TRBJ2-1	CASSFTSGGHHEQFF	TGTGCCAGCAGCTTTACTAGCGGGGGTCATCATGAGCAGTTCTTC
TRBD2	NA	TRBV9	TRBJ2-1	CASSGTSGIEQFF	TGTGCCAGCAGCGGGACTAGCGGTATTGAGCAGTTCTTC
TRBD1	few	TRBV6-5	TRBJ1-6	CASSWIGQGDNSPLHF	TGTGCCAGCAGTTGGATAGGACAGGGGGATAATTCACCCCTCCACTTT
NA	NA	TRBV11-2	TRBJ2-5	CASSAGGETQYF	TGTGCCAGCAGCGCGGGTGGCGAGACCCAGTACTTC
TRBD2	NA	TRBV25-1	TRBJ2-1	CASSYHLAGVANEQFF	TGTGCCAGCAGTTATCACCTTGCGGGGGTAGCAAATGAGCAGTTCTTC
NA	NA	TRBV4-1	TRBJ1-1	CASSPGRATEAFF	TGCGCCAGCAGTCCTGGCAGGGCCACTGAAGCTTTCTTT
TRBD2	NA	TRBV5-6	TRBJ2-1	CASSRAGGPSLNNEQFF	TGTGCCAGCAGTCGGGCGGGAGGACCAAGCCTTAACAATGAGCAGTTCTTC
NA	NA	TRBV7-6	TRBJ1-3	CASSLGSSDSGNTIYF	TGTGCCAGCAGCTTAGGTTCTTCAGACTCTGGAAACACCATATATTTT
TRBD2	few	TRBV2	TRBJ2-1	CASSDLLAGLNNEQFF	TGTGCCAGCAGTGACCTGCTAGCGGGGCTTAACAATGAGCAGTTCTTC
TRBD2	NA	TRBV30	TRBJ2-5	CGGGELAGGETQYF	TGTGGCGGGGGGGAGCTAGCCGGTGGGGAGACCCAGTACTTC
NA	NA	TRBV11-3	TRBJ1-1	CASSLSQGRPTEAFF	TGTGCCAGCAGCTTAAGCCAGGGGCGGCCCACTGAAGCTTTCTTT
TRBD1	few	TRBV28	TRBJ1-2	CASSTLRDRGQGYTF	TGTGCCAGCAGCACACTACGGGACAGGGGGCAAGGCTACACCTTC
NA	NA	TRBV28	TRBJ2-6	CASSLYRAGANVLTF	TGTGCCAGCAGTTTATACAGGGCTGGGGCCAACGTCCTGACTTTC
TRBD1	NA	TRBV6-1	TRBJ2-1	CASTKGQGVNNEQFF	TGTGCCAGCACTAAGGGACAGGGGGTTAACAATGAGCAGTTCTTC
TRBD1	NA	TRBV10-2	TRBJ2-3	CASSDGAGGVSDTQYF	TGCGCCAGCAGTGACGGGGCAGGGGGTGTCTCAGATACGCAGTATTTT
NA	NA	TRBV2	TRBJ2-5	CASSLDSNQETQYF	TGTGCCAGCAGCCTGGACAGTAACCAAGAGACCCAGTACTTC
NA	NA	TRBV19	TRBJ2-2	CASRRSQAGELFF	TGTGCCAGTAGAAGGTCTCAGGCCGGGGAGCTGTTTTTT
NA	NA	TRBV11-2	TRBJ1-3	CASSWQSGGNSGNTIYF	TGTGCCAGCAGTTGGCAAAGCGGGGGGAACTCTGGAAACACCATATATTTT
TRBD1	NA	TRBV13	TRBJ2-4	CASSPKTGGPKNIQYF	TGTGCCAGCAGCCCCAAGACAGGGGGGCCCAAAAACATTCAGTACTTC
NA	few	TRBV9	TRBJ1-2	CASSVFQTPAYGYTF	TGTGCCAGCAGCGTATTCCAGACTCCCGCCTATGGCTACACCTTC
NA	NA	TRBV7-7	TRBJ2-7	CASSLGALDEQYF	TGTGCCAGCAGCTTAGGGGCCCTGGACGAGCAGTACTTC